This T cell receptor (beta chain) came from a study of blood T cell repertoires in COVID-19. Study background: Some COVID-19 samples were acute and others convalescent; all came from the United States, Italy and Spain.

CDR3 length: 14 amino acids. Trimming left V 0 bases short and J 3 bases short, with 7 bases between. Germline CDR1 reads SGHDT; CDR2 reads YYEEEE. The assay was immunoSEQ multiplex PCR, and TCRdb's table has in-frame clones only and misses some. The sample has fewer than 350,000 clones; approximately 89% are singletons. This TCR was sampled from a woman aged 55-70 years with COVID-19, enrolled during active disease. The sample was peripheral blood. The chain is built from TRBV5-6 and TRBJ1-5, with D unclear. CDR3 sequence: CASSLARLNQPQHF. CDR3 bases: TGTGCCAGCAGCTTGGCCAGGCTCAATCAGCCCCAGCATTTT.